The clone carrying this T cell receptor beta chain was counted between two and nine times. The data originate from a study of T-cell reconstitution after alpha-beta-depleted transplantation in children. Germline V CDR1 and CDR2: SGHTA, FQGNSA. The V gene lost 1 base and the J gene lost 11 bases, with 15 bases spanning the gap. This CDR3 has 14 residues. Unique molecular identifiers were incorporated into the prepared TCRbeta library. MiXCR, applied by TCRdb to the PCR reads, yields one record per CDR3 protein. The sample records some 640,000 distinct CDR3 sequences, roughly 17% being singletons. This TCR derives from a human donor who donated a stem cell graft to a child with acute myeloid leukemia. This specimen consisted of PBMCs from the stem cell graft donor, obtained from the stem cell graft. The chain couples TRBV7-2 to TRBJ1-5, with D hard to call. CDR3 bases: TGTGCCAGCAGCTTAGGCATTGAAAGGGTAGCCCAGCATTTT. Translating it yields CASSLGIERVAQHF. The full variable domain, with the rest looked up from reference TRBV7-2 and TRBJ1-5, is GAGVSQSPSNKVTEKGKDVELRCDPISGHTALYWYRQSLGQGLEFLIYFQGNSAPDKSGLPSDRFSAERTGGSVSTLTIQRTQQEDSAVYLCASSLGIERVAQHFGDGTRLSIL.